A selection of T cell receptor beta chains follows, all from one sample in a study of cytomegalovirus exposure and HLA in healthy donors. Clones were read by immunoSEQ multiplex PCR, and TCRdb kept only the in-frame ones, dropping some. The sample contains fewer than 85,000 clones, 94% of which appear only once. The material sequenced was PBMCs. The receptors originated from a woman aged 18 to 35 in good health and CMV-seronegative. Each CDR3 is given with its conserved first and last residue. The D gene is left open where the match is weak. For some rows the clone size is stated as once, few or many, or as a class when expanded; others skip it.

TRBV2	TRBJ1-1	TRBD1	NA	CAIRGQGTEAFF	TGTGCCATCAGGGGACAGGGTACGGAAGCTTTCTTT
TRBV28	TRBJ2-7	NA	NA	CASSVHTEYEQYF	TGTGCCAGCAGTGTACACACAGAGTACGAGCAGTACTTC
TRBV2	TRBJ2-7	TRBD1	few	CASEGQGYEQYF	TGTGCCAGCGAGGGACAGGGATACGAGCAGTACTTC
TRBV30	TRBJ1-6	TRBD1	NA	CAWSPTGVRIDSPLHF	TGTGCCTGGAGTCCAACAGGGGTCCGAATCGATTCACCCCTCCACTTT
TRBV7-9	TRBJ1-5	NA	NA	CASSSLEEGTDQPQHF	TGTGCCAGCAGCTCCTTGGAGGAGGGCACTGATCAGCCCCAGCATTTT
TRBV5-6	TRBJ1-5	NA	few	CASSLTGLNQPQHF	TGTGCCAGCAGCTTAACAGGGCTAAATCAGCCCCAGCATTTT
TRBV11-3	TRBJ2-1	NA	NA	CASSLAYPVNEQFF	TGTGCCAGCAGTTTAGCTTATCCCGTCAATGAGCAGTTCTTC
TRBV19	TRBJ1-5	NA	NA	CASSTTPNSNQPQHF	TGTGCCAGTAGTACGACACCGAATAGCAATCAGCCCCAGCATTTT
TRBV19	TRBJ2-3	NA	NA	CASSSRRSDTQYF	TGTGCCAGTAGTTCCCGGAGGAGCGATACGCAGTATTTT
TRBV9	TRBJ2-1	NA	NA	CASSVALKGDNYNEQFF	TGTGCCAGCAGCGTAGCGTTGAAGGGAGACAACTACAATGAGCAGTTCTTC
TRBV4-3	TRBJ1-1	NA	NA	CASSRLQQDEAFF	TGCGCCAGCAGCCGATTACAACAGGATGAAGCTTTCTTT
TRBV10-2	TRBJ2-1	TRBD2	once	CASNLAGTYNEQFF	TGCGCCAGTAACCTAGCGGGGACCTACAATGAGCAGTTCTTC
TRBV6-1	TRBJ2-1	TRBD2	once	CASTEGTSGSNEQFF	TGTGCCAGCACGGAGGGGACTAGCGGCTCCAATGAGCAGTTCTTC
TRBV7-6	TRBJ1-3	TRBD1	NA	CASRDRVDGNTIYF	TGTGCCAGCAGGGACAGGGTGGACGGAAACACCATATATTTT
TRBV6-6	TRBJ1-1	NA	NA	CASSYSRGGTEAFF	TGTGCCAGCAGTTACTCGCGGGGGGGCACTGAAGCTTTCTTT
TRBV7-9	TRBJ1-1	NA	NA	CASARQRNTEAFF	TGTGCCAGCGCCCGACAGAGGAACACTGAAGCTTTCTTT
TRBV6-6	TRBJ1-1	NA	NA	CARRASVDTEAFF	TGTGCCCGGCGGGCCTCAGTGGACACTGAAGCTTTCTTT
TRBV6-1	TRBJ1-6	TRBD1	many	CASSGGQGSSYNSPLHF	TGTGCCAGCAGTGGGGGACAGGGGAGCTCCTATAATTCACCCCTCCACTTT
TRBV27	TRBJ1-2	NA	NA	CASSSPITDRRLNYGYTF	TGTGCCAGCAGTTCCCCCATCACTGACAGGCGACTCAACTATGGCTACACCTTC
TRBV11-2	TRBJ2-5	TRBD2	once	CASSLSGEAGSATQYF	TGTGCCAGCAGCTTATCCGGGGAAGCGGGGTCTGCGACCCAGTACTTC
TRBV19	TRBJ2-7	NA	NA	CASSIAGINEQYF	TGTGCCAGTAGTATAGCAGGGATCAACGAGCAGTACTTC
TRBV6-5	TRBJ1-2	NA	NA	CASSYSDRDHNYGYTF	TGTGCCAGCAGTTACTCGGACCGGGATCATAACTATGGCTACACCTTC
TRBV27	TRBJ2-5	TRBD2	NA	CASTRPGLKNYEKETQYF	TGTGCCAGCACCCGACCGGGACTAAAAAATTACGAAAAAGAGACCCAGTACTTC
TRBV9	TRBJ2-1	TRBD2	NA	CASSVDSGGVNEQFF	TGTGCCAGCAGCGTAGACAGCGGGGGAGTCAATGAGCAGTTCTTC
TRBV9	TRBJ2-2	TRBD1	NA	CASSPGQGAANTGELFF	TGTGCCAGCAGCCCGGGACAGGGGGCAGCGAACACCGGGGAGCTGTTTTTT
TRBV7-2	TRBJ2-7	TRBD2	NA	CASSLARGLADYEQYF	TGTGCCAGCAGCTTAGCTAGGGGACTAGCCGACTACGAGCAGTACTTC
TRBV27	TRBJ2-4	TRBD1	NA	CASSTPTGAGKNIQYF	TGTGCCAGCAGTACTCCGACAGGGGCGGGAAAAAACATTCAGTACTTC